A single sample gave rise to the 3 T cell receptor beta chains below, sequenced in a study of technical replicates of blood from several donors (dated by TCRdb to between 2016 and 2019). To prepare the library, the immunoSEQ multiplex PCR assay was applied. TCRdb mirrors the immuneACCESS table, restricted to in-frame sequences. Some clones are absent from its copies; in checked studies, under half trace to an unresolved V gene, and the reason for the others is unknown. The sample has about 54,000 clones on record, less than 95% of them singletons. Together, the top ten hold approximately 0.2% of the sample. The sequencing input was T cells isolated from PBMCs. The receptors shown here come from a human donor in good health.

The count of this clone is one. The gene calls are TRBV29-1 and TRBJ2-7; 8 bases agree with TRBD1. This CDR3 has 14 amino acids. V lost 1 base, J lost 3 bases, and 5 bases stayed unmatched. Looked up from germline, CDR1 is SQVTM and CDR2 is ANQGSEA. CDR3 in amino acids: CSVEGTGGNYEQYF. The DNA for the CDR3 is TGCAGCGTTGAAGGAACAGGGGGAAACTACGAGCAGTACTTC.

This chain joins TRBV7-8 and TRBJ1-1; perhaps TRBD1 as D (5 bases). V lost 2 bases, J lost 6 bases, and 16 bases lay in between. The germline gives CDR1 SGHVS, CDR2 FQNEAQ. This CDR3 is 15 amino acids long. The CDR3 nucleotides read TGTGCCAGCAGCTTACATCCCGGGGGTAACCCTGAAGCTTTCTTT. Amino acids: CASSLHPGGNPEAFF.

The chain employs TRBV11-3 and TRBJ2-7, with a tentative D call TRBD1 (6 bases). Germline CDR1 reads SGHNT; CDR2 reads YENEEA. Trimming left V 5 bases short and J 6 bases short, with 23 bases between. The CDR3 spans 16 residues. The CDR3: CASSQWSGEGFGEQYF. In nucleotides, the CDR3 is TGTGCCAGCAGCCAATGGTCAGGGGAAGGTTTCGGCGAGCAGTACTTC. Looking up the rest from reference TRBV11-3 and TRBJ2-7 gives the full variable domain: EAGVVQSPRYKIIEKKQPVAFWCNPISGHNTLYWYLQNLGQGPELLIRYENEEAVDDSQLPKDRFSAERLKGVDSTLKIQPAELGDSAVYLCASSQWSGEGFGEQYFGPGTRLTVT.